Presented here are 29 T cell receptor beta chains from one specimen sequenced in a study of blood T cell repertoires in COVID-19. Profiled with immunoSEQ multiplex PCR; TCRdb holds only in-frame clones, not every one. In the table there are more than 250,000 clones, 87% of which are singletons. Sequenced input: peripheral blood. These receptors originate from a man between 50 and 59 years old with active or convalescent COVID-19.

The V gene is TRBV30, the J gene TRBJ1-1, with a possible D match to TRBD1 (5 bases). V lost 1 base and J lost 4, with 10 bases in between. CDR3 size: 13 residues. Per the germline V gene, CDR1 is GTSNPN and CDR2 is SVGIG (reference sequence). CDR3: CAWSEGAATEAFF. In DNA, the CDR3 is TGTGCCTGGAGTGAAGGGGCCGCCACTGAAGCTTTCTTT.

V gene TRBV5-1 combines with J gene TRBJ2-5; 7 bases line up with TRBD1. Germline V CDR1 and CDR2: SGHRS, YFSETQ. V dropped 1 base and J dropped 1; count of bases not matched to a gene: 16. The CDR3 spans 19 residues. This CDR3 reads CASSLLRDSHLDLQETQYF. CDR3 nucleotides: TGCGCCAGCAGCTTGCTCCGGGACAGCCACCTAGATCTCCAAGAGACCCAGTACTTC.

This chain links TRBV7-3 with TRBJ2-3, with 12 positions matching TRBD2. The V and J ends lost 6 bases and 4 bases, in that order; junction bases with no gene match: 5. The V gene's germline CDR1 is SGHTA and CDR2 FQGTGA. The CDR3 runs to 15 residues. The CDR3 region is CASSPGLAGADTQYF. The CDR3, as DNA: TGTGCCAGCAGTCCGGGACTAGCGGGCGCAGATACGCAGTATTTT.

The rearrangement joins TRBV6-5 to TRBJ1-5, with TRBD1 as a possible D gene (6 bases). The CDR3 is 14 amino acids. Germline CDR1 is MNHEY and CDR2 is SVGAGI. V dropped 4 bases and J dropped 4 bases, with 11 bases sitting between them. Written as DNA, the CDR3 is TGTGCCAGCAGTTCCGGGACACCTAATCAGCCCCAGCATTTT. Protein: CASSSGTPNQPQHF.

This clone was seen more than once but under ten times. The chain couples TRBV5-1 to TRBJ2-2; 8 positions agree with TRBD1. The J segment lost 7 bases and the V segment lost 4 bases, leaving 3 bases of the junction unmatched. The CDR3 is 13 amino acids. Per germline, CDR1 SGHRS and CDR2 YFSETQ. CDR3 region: CASSGQGGGELFF. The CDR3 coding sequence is TGCGCCAGCAGCGGACAGGGAGGCGGGGAGCTGTTTTTT.

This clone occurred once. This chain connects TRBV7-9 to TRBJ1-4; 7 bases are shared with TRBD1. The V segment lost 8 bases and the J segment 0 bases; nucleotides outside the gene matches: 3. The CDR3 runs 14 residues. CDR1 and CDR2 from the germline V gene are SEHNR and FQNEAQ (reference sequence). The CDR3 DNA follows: TGTGCCAGCGGGACAGTTACAACTAATGAAAAACTGTTTTTT. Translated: CASGTVTTNEKLFF.

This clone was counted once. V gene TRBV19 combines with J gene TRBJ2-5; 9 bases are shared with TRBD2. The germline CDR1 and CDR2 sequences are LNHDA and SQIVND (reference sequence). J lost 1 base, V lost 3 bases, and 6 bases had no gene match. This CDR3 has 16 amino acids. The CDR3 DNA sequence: TGTGCCAGTAGTATCCTAGCGGGGTGGGGCCAAGAGACCCAGTACTTC. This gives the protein CASSILAGWGQETQYF.

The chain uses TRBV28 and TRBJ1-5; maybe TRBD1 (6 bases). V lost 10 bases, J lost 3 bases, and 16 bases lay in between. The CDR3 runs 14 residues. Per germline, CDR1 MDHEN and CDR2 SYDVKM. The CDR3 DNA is TGTGCCACCTATGAACAGGGCTTCAATCAGCCCCAGCATTTT. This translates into CATYEQGFNQPQHF.

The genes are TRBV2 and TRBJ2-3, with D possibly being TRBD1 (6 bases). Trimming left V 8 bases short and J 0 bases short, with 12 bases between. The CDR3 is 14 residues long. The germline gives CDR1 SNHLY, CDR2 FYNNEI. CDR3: CASRTDASTDTQYF. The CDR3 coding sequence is TGTGCCAGCCGGACAGACGCTAGCACAGATACGCAGTATTTT.

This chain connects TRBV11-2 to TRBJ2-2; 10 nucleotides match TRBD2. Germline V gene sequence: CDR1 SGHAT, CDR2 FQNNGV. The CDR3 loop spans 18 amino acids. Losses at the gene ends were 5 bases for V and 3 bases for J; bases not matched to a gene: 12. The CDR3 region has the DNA TGTGCCAGCAGCCCCGAGGCGCGGACTAGCGGTTACACCGGGGAGCTGTTTTTT. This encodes CASSPEARTSGYTGELFF. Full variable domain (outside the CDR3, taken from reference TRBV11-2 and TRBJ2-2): EAGVAQSPRYKIIEKRQSVAFWCNPISGHATLYWYQQILGQGPKLLIQFQNNGVVDDSQLPKDRFSAERLKGVDSTLKIQPAKLEDSAVYLCASSPEARTSGYTGELFFGEGSRLTVL.

CDR3: CATSWGGRSGANVLTF. CDR3 DNA: TGTGCCACCAGCTGGGGGGGCCGGTCTGGGGCCAACGTCCTGACTTTC. V gene TRBV15 combines with J gene TRBJ2-6, with D tentatively TRBD2 (7 bases). This CDR3 is built from 16 residues. V was cut by 5 bases and J by 1 base, with 12 bases left in between. In germline, CDR1 is LNHNV, CDR2 YYDKDF (reference sequence).

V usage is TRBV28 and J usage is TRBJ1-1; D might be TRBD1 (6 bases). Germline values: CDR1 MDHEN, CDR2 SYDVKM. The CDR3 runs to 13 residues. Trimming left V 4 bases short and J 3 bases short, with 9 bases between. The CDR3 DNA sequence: TGTGCCAGCAGTTACAGGGCTCACACTGAAGCTTTCTTT. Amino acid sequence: CASSYRAHTEAFF.

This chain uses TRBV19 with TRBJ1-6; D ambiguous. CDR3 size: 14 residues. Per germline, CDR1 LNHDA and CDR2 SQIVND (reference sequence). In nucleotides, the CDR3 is TGTGCTACTGGCCACGGATCCGGGAATTCACCCCTCCACTTT. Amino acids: CATGHGSGNSPLHF.

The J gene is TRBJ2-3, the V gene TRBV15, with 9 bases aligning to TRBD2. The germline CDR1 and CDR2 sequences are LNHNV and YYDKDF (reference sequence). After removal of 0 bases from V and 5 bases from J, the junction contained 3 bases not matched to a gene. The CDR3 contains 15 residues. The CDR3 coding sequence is TGTGCCACCAGCAGAGAGGGTAGCGGGAGAGATACGCAGTATTTT. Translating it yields CATSREGSGRDTQYF.

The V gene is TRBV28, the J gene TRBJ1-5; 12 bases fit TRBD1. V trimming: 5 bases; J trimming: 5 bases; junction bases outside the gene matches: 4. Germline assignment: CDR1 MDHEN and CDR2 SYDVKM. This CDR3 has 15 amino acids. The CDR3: CASSGGQGAHQPQHF. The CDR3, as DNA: TGTGCCAGCAGTGGGGGACAGGGGGCGCATCAGCCCCAGCATTTT.

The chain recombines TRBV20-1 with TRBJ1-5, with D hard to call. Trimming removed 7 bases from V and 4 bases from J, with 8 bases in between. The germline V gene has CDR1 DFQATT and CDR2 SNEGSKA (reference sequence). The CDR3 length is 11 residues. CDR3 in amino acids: CSVSPNQPQHF. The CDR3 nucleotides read TGCAGTGTTTCCCCGAATCAGCCCCAGCATTTT.

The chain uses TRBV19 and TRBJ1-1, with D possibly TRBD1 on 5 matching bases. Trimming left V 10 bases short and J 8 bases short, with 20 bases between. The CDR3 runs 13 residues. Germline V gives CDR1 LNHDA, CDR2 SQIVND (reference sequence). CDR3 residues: CATAPGQGKEAFF. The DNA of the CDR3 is TGTGCCACCGCTCCAGGCCAGGGAAAGGAAGCTTTCTTT.

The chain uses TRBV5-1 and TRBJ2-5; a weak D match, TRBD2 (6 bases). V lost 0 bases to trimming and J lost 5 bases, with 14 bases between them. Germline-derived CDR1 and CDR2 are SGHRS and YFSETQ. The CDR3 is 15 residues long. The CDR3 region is CASSLVPASGETQYF. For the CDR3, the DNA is TGCGCCAGCAGCTTGGTACCGGCAAGCGGGGAGACCCAGTACTTC.

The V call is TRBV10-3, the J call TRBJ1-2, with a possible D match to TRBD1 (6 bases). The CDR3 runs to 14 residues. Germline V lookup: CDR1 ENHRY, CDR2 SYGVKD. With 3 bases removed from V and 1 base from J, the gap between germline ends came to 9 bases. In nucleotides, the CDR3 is TGTGCCATCAGTGACGGCAGGGGTAACTATGGCTACACCTTC. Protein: CAISDGRGNYGYTF.

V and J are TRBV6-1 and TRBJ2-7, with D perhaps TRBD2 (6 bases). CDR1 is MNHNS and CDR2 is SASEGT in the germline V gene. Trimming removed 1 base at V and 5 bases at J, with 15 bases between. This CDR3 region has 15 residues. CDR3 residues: CASSEDGGYRNEQYF. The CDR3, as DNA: TGTGCCAGCAGTGAAGACGGGGGTTATAGGAACGAGCAGTACTTC.

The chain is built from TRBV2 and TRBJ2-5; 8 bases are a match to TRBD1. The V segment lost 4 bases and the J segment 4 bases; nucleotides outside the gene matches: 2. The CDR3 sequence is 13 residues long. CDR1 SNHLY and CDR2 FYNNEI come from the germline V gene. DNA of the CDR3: TGTGCCAGCAGTGCTGGACAGGGAGAGACCCAGTACTTC. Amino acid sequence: CASSAGQGETQYF.

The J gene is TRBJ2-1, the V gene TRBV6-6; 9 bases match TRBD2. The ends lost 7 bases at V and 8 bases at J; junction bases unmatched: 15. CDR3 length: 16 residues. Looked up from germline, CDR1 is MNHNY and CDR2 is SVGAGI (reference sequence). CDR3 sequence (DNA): TGTGCCAGCATACTTGCCGGGACTAGCCTAACAGATGAGCAGTTCTTC. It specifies CASILAGTSLTDEQFF.

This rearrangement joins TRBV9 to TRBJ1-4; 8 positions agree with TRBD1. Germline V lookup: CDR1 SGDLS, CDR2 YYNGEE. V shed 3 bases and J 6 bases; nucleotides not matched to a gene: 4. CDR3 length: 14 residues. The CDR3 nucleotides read TGTGCCAGCAGCGCCGACAGGGGCTATGAAAAACTGTTTTTT. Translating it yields CASSADRGYEKLFF.

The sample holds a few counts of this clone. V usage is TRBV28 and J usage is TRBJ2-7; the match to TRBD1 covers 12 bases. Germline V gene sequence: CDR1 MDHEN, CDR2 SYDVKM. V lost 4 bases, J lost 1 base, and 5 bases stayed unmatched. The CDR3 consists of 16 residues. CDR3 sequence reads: CASSSPGQGASYEQYF. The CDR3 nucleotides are TGTGCCAGCAGTTCCCCGGGACAGGGGGCGTCCTACGAGCAGTACTTC.

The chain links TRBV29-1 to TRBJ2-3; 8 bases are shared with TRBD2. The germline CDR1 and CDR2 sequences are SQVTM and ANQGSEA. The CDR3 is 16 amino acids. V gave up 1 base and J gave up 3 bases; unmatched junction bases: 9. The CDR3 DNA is TGCAGCGTTGAAGGGGGTAGCGGGATAAGTACAGATACGCAGTATTTT. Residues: CSVEGGSGISTDTQYF.

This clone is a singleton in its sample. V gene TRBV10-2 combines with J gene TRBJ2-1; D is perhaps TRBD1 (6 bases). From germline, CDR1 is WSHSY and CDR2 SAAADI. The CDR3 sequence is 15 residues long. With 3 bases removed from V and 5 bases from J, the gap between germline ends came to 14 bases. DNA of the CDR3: TGCGCCAGCAGTGACTCACAGGGATTGCACAATGAGCAGTTCTTC. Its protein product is CASSDSQGLHNEQFF.

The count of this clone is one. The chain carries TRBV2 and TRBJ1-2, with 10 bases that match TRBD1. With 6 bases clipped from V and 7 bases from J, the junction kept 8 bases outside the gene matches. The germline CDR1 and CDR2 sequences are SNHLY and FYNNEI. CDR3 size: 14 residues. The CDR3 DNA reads TGTGCCAGCAGGGCAAGACAGGGGGCGAGTGGCTACACCTTC. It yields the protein CASRARQGASGYTF. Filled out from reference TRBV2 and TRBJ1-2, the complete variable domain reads EPEVTQTPSHQVTQMGQEVILRCVPISNHLYFYWYRQILGQKVEFLVSFYNNEISEKSEIFDDQFSVERPDGSNFTLKIRSTKLEDSAMYFCASRARQGASGYTFGSGTRLTVV.

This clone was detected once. The CDR3 DNA reads as TGTGCCAGTAGTATAGGGGGGCAGGATGAGCAGTTCTTC. Protein sequence: CASSIGGQDEQFF. The chain is built from TRBV19 and TRBJ2-1; D is possibly TRBD1 (6 bases). The CDR3 has 13 residues. With 1 base removed from V and 8 bases from J, the gap between germline ends came to 9 bases. Germline CDR1 and CDR2: LNHDA and SQIVND (reference sequence).

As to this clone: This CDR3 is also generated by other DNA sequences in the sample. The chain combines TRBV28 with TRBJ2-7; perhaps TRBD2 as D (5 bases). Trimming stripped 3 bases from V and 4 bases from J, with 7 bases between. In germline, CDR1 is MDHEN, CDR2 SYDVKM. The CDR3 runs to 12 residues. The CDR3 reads CASSLRGYEQYF. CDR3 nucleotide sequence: TGTGCCAGCAGTTTGAGAGGGTACGAGCAGTACTTC.